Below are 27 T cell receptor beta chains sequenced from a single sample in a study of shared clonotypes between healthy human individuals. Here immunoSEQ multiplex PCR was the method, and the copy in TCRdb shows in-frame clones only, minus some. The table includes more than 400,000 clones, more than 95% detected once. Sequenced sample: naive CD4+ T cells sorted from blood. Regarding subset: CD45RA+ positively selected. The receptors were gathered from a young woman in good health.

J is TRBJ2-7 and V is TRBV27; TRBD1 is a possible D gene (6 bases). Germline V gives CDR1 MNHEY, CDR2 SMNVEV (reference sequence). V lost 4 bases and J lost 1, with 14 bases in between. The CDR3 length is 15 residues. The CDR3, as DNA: TGTGCCAGCAGTTCCGGGCAGGGGAAGTCCTACGAGCAGTACTTC. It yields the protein CASSSGQGKSYEQYF.

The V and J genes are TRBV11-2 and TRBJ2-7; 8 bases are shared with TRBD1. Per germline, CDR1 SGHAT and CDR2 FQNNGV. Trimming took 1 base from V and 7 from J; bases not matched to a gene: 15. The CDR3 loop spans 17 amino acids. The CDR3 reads CASSLAGQGAPTREQYF. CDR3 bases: TGTGCCAGCAGCTTAGCCGGACAGGGCGCCCCGACTCGGGAGCAGTACTTC.

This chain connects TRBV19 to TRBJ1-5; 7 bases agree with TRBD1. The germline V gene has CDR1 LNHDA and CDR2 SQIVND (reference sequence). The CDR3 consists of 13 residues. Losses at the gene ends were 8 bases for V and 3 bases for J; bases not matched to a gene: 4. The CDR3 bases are TGTGCCAGTGCCGGGACAGTCAATCAGCCCCAGCATTTT. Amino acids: CASAGTVNQPQHF.

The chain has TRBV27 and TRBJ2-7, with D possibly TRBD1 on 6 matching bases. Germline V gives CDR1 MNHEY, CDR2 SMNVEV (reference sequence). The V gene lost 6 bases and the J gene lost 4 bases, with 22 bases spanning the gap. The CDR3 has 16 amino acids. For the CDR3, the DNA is TGTGCCAGCAGACTACACGGGACAACTCCTAAGTACGAGCAGTACTTC. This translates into CASRLHGTTPKYEQYF.

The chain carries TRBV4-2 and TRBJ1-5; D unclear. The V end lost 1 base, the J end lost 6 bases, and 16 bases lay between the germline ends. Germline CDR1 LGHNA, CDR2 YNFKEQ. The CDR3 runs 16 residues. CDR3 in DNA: TGTGCCAGCAGCCAAGGTCTAGGTCAGCGGGCTCAGCCCCAGCATTTT. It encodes CASSQGLGQRAQPQHF.

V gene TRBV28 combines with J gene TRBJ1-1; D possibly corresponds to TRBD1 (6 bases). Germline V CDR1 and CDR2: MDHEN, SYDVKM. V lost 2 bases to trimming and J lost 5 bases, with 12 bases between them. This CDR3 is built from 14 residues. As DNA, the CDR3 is TGTGCCAGCAGTTTAGGGGGGCAGTGGACTGAAGCTTTCTTT. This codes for CASSLGGQWTEAFF.

The CDR3 is CASSPSAGTGASSYEQYF. As DNA, the CDR3 is TGCGCCAGCAGCCCCAGCGCCGGGACAGGGGCGAGCTCCTACGAGCAGTACTTC. V usage is TRBV4-1 and J usage is TRBJ2-7; 10 bases are shared with TRBD1. V gave up 4 bases and J gave up 0 bases; unmatched junction bases: 12. This CDR3 is 18 amino acids long. Germline V gives CDR1 MGHRA, CDR2 YSYEKL.

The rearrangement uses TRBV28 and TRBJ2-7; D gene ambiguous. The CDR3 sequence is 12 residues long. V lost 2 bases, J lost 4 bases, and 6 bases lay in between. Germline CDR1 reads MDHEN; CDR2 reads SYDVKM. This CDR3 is CASSLLIYEQYF. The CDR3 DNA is TGTGCCAGCAGTTTACTAATATACGAGCAGTACTTC.

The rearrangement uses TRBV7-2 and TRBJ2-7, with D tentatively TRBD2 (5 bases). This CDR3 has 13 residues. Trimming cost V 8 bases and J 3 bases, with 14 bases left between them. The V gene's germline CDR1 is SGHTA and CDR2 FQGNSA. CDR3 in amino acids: CASGEYTRYEQYF. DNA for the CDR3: TGTGCCAGCGGGGAGTACACCCGCTACGAGCAGTACTTC.

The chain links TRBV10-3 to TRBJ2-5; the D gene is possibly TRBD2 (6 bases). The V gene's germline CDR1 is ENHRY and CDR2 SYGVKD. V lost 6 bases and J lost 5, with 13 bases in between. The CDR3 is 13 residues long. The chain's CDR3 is CAISRDWYETQYF. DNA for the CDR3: TGTGCCATCAGCCGGGACTGGTATGAGACCCAGTACTTC.

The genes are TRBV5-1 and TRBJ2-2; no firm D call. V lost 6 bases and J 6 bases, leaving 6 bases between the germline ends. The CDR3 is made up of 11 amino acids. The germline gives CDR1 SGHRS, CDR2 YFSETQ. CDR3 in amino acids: CASTRPGELFF. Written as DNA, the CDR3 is TGCGCCAGCACGAGACCCGGGGAGCTGTTTTTT.

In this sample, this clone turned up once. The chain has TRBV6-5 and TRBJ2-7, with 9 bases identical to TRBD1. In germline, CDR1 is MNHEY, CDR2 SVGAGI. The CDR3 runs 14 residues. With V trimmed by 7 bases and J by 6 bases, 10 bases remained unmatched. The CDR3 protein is CASTDTGTGTEQYF. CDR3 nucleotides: TGTGCCAGCACTGATACCGGGACAGGGACCGAGCAGTACTTC.

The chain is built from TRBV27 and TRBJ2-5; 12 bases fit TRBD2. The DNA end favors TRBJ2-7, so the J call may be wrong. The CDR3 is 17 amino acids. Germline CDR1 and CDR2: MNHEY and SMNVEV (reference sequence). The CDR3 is CASSPQGLAGRVYEQYF. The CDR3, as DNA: TGTGCCAGCAGTCCACAGGGACTAGCGGGCCGTGTATACGAGCAGTACTTC.

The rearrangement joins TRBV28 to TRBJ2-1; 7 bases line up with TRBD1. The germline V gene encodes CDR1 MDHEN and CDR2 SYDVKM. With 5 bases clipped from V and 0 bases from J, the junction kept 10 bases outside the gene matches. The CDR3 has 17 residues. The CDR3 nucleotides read TGTGCCAGCAGTCAACCTCGGGACAGTCGCTCCTACAATGAGCAGTTCTTC. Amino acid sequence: CASSQPRDSRSYNEQFF.

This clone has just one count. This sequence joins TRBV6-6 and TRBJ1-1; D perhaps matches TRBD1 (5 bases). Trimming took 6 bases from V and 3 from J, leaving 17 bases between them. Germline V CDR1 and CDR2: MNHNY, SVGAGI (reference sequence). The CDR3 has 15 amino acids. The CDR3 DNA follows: TGTGCCAGCAGCCCGAATCGGGGGTCTTACACTGAAGCTTTCTTT. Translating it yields CASSPNRGSYTEAFF.

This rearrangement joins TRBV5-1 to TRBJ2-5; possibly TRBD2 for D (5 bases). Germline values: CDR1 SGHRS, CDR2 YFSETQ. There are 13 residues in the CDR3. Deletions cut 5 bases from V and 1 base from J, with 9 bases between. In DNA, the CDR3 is TGCGCCAGCAGGAGCGGAATCCAAGAGACCCAGTACTTC. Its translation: CASRSGIQETQYF.

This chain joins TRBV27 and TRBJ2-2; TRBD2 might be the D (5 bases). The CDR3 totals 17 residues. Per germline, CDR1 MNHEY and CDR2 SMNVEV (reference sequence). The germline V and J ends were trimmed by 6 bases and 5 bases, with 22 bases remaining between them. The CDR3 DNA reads TGTGCCAGCAGATTTAGCCTCGGGAAATACCTTACCGGGGAGCTGTTTTTT. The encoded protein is CASRFSLGKYLTGELFF.

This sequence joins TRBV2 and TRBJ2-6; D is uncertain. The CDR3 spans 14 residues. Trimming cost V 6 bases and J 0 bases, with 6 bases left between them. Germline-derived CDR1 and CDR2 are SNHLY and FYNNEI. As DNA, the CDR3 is TGTGCCAGCAGGAGGAGCTCTGGGGCCAACGTCCTGACTTTC. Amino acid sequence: CASRRSSGANVLTF.

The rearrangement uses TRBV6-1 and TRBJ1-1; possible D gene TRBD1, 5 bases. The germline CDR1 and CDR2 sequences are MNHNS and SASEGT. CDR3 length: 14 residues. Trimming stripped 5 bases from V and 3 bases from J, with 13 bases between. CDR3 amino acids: CASSKTDWDTEAFF. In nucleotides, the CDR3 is TGTGCCAGCAGTAAGACAGATTGGGACACTGAAGCTTTCTTT.

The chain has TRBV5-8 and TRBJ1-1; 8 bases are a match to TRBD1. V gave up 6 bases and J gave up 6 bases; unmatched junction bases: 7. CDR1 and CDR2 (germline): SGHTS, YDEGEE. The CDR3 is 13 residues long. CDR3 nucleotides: TGTGCCAGCAACCCGGACAGGGAAGCTGAAGCTTTCTTT. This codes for CASNPDREAEAFF.

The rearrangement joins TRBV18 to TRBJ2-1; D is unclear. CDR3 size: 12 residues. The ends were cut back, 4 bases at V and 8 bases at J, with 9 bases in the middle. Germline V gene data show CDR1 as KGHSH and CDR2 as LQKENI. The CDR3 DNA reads TGTGCCAGCTCACTCCATGGGGATGAGCAGTTCTTC. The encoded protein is CASSLHGDEQFF.

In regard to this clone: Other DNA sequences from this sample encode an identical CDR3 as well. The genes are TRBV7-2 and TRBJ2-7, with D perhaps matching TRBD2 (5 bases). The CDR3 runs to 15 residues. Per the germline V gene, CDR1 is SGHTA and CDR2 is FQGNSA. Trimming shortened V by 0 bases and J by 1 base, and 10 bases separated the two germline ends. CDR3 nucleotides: TGTGCCAGCAGCTTAGCGGCGAGCGGTTCCTACGAGCAGTACTTC. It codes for CASSLAASGSYEQYF.

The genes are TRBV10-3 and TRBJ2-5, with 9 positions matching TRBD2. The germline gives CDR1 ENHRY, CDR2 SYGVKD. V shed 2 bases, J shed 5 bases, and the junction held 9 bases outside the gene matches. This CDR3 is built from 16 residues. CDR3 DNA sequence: TGTGCCATCAGTGAGGGCGGTGCGGGAGGGCCGGAGACCCAGTACTTC. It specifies CAISEGGAGGPETQYF.

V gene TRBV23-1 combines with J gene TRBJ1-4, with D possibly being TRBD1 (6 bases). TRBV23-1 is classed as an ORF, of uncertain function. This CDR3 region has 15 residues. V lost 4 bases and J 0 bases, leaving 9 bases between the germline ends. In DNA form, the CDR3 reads TGCGCCAGCAGTCCCCGGACAGCAACTAATGAAAAACTGTTTTTT. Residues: CASSPRTATNEKLFF.

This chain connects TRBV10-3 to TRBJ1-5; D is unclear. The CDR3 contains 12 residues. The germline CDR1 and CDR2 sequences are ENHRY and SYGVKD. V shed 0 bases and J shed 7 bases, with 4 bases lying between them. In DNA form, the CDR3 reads TGTGCCATCAGTGAGTCAGAACAGCCCCAGCATTTT. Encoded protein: CAISESEQPQHF.

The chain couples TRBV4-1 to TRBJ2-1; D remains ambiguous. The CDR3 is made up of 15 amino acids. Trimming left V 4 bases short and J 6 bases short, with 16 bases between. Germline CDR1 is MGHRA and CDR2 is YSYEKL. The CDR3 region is CASSPITTSSNEQFF. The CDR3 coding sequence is TGCGCCAGCAGCCCGATAACTACGTCGAGCAATGAGCAGTTCTTC.

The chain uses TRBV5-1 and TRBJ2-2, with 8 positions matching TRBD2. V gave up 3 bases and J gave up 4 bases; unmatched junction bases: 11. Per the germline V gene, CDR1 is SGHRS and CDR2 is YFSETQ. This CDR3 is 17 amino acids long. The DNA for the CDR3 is TGCGCCAGCAGCTCTATACCCGGGACTAGGATCACCGGGGAGCTGTTTTTT. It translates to CASSSIPGTRITGELFF.